The TCR beta chain described here comes from a study of T cells in Graves' hyperthyroidism and ophthalmopathy. Amplification of TCR beta CDR3 regions used RNA as the template. With the HTBI primer set, the TCR CDR3 went through a first round of RT-PCR. MiXCR, applied by TCRdb to the multiplex PCR reads, yields one record per CDR3 protein. The sample records about 560,000 distinct CDR3 sequences, 15% to 19% being singletons. Whole-study findings and limits: Separating ophthalmopathy from stable hyperthyroidism was achieved by a 13 V-J model.

This clonotype was observed a few times. Its target is unknown. Germline V gene sequence: CDR1 MNHEY, CDR2 SMNVEV (reference sequence). The CDR3 extends over 14 amino acids. V gave up 6 bases and J gave up 7 bases, with 19 bases separating them. Clinical symptoms, serum thyroxine and TRAb, thyroid ultrasound and orbital computed tomography together formed the diagnostic basis. From more than 8 ml of fresh peripheral blood, PBMCs were isolated. The specimen was blood. The origin of this receptor is a woman in her thirties with Graves' hyperthyroidism. This chain uses TRBV27 with TRBJ2-7; D gene uncertain. CDR3 region: CASSPGLTVLEQYF. Written as DNA, the CDR3 is TGTGCCAGCAGCCCTGGCCTTACAGTCCTGGAGCAGTACTTC.